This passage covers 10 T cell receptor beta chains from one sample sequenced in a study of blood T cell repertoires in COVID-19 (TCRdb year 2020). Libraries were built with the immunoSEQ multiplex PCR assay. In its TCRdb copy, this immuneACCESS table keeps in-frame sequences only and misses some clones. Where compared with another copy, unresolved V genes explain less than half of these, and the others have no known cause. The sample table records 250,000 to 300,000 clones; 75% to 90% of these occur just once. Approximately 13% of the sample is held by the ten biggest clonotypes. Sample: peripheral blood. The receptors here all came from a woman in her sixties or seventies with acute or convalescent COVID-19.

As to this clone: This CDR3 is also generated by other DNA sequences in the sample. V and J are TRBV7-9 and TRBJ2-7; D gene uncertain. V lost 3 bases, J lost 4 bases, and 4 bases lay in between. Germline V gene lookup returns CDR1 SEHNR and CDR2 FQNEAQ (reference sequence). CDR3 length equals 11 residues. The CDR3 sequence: CASSLLYEQYF. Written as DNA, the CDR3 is TGTGCCAGCAGCTTGTTATACGAGCAGTACTTC.

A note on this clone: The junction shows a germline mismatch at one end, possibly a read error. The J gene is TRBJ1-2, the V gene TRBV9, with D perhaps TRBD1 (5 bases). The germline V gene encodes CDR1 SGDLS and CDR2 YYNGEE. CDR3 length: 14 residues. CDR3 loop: CASSVGGVNYGHTF. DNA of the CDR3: TGTGCCAGCAGCGTAGGGGGGGTTAACTATGGCCACACCTTC.

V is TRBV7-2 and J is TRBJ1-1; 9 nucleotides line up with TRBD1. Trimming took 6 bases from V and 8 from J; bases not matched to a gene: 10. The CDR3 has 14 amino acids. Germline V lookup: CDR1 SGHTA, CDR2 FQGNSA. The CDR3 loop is CASSRRLGTGEAFF. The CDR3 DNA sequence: TGTGCCAGCAGTAGACGACTAGGGACAGGGGAAGCTTTCTTT.

The CDR3 bases are TGCGCCAGCGGAAGACAGGGCGGCAATCAGCCCCAGCATTTT. It encodes CASGRQGGNQPQHF. The J gene is TRBJ1-5, the V gene TRBV10-2; TRBD1 matches 7 bases. CDR3 size: 14 residues. Germline V gene sequence: CDR1 WSHSY, CDR2 SAAADI. Trimming cost V 8 bases and J 2 bases; bases outside gene matches: 6.

CDR3 loop: CASSPDIVNTEAFF. CDR3 DNA: TGTGCCAGCTCGCCGGACATCGTGAACACTGAAGCTTTCTTT. The V call is TRBV18, the J call TRBJ1-1; a weak D match, TRBD1 (5 bases). The germline CDR1 and CDR2 sequences are KGHSH and LQKENI. The CDR3 sequence is 14 residues long. Trimming pared 6 bases from V and 0 bases from J, leaving 11 bases between.

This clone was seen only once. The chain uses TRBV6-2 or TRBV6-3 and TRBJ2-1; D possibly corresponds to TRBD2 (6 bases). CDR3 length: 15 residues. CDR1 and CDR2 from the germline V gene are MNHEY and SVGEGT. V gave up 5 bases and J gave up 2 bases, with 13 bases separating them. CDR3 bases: TGTGCCAGCAGTCGAGACGGGAGAACCTACAATGAGCAGTTCTTC. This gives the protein CASSRDGRTYNEQFF.

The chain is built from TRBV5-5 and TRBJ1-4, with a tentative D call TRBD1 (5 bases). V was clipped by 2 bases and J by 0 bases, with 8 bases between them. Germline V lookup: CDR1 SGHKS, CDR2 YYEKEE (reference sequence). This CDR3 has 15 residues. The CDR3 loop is CASSLMTATNEKLFF. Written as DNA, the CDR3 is TGTGCCAGCAGCTTAATGACAGCAACTAATGAAAAACTGTTTTTT.

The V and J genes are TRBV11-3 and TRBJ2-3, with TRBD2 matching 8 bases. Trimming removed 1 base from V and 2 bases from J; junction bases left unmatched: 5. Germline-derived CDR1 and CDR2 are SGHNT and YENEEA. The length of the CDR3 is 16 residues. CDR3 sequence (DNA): TGTGCCAGCAGCTTAGCACCCGGGAGGGACACAGATACGCAGTATTTT. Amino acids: CASSLAPGRDTDTQYF.

The CDR3 region is CASSWTSGGTDTQYF. The CDR3 region has the DNA TGTGCCAGCAGCTGGACTAGCGGGGGAACAGATACGCAGTATTTT. This chain uses TRBV27 with TRBJ2-3; 13 bases are shared with TRBD2. V was clipped by 6 bases and J by 3 bases; unmatched bases: 3. The CDR3 is 15 residues long. Germline values: CDR1 MNHEY, CDR2 SMNVEV (reference sequence).

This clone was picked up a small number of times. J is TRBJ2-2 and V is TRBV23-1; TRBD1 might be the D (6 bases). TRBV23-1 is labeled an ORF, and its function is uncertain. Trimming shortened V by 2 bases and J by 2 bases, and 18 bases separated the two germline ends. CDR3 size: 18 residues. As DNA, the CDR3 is TGCGCCAGCAGTCAACCGAAACCGGGACACGTAAACACCGGGGAGCTGTTTTTT. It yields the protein CASSQPKPGHVNTGELFF.